This is a list of T cell receptor beta chains from one sample in a study of tumor-infiltrating lymphocytes in primary liver carcinoma. MiXCR, run by TCRdb on the multiplex PCR reads, gives a single entry per CDR3 protein. The sample yields approximately 330,000 distinct CDR3 sequences, 65% seen once. Sequencing input: peripheral blood. These TCRs come from a man in his forties or fifties with primary liver carcinoma and hepatitis B virus infection. The CDR3 runs from the conserved cysteine through the conserved F or W. Each record gives: CDR3 DNA, CDR3 protein, D gene, V gene, clone size, J gene. A D gene is named only where the DNA matches it firmly. The size field is filled for only some rows; it gives once, few, many or a size class.

DNA: TGTGCCGGCAGTTACCGACTAGCTGAAGACAATGAGCAGTTCTTC
CDR3: CAGSYRLAEDNEQFF
D: TRBD2
V: TRBV6-5
size: NA
J: TRBJ2-1

DNA: TGCAGCGTTGCCCGGGGCCAAGAGGCCCAGTACTTC
CDR3: CSVARGQEAQYF
D: NA
V: TRBV29-1
size: NA
J: TRBJ2-5

DNA: TGTGCCAGCAGCCAAGACAGGGGACGGAGTCTCATAGCTGAAGCTTTCTTT
CDR3: CASSQDRGRSLIAEAFF
D: NA
V: TRBV14
size: NA
J: TRBJ1-1

DNA: TGTGCCAGCAGTGAAGCCGGACAGGGACTAGCCAAAAACATTCAGTACTTC
CDR3: CASSEAGQGLAKNIQYF
D: TRBD1
V: TRBV6-1
size: many
J: TRBJ2-4

DNA: TGTGCCAGCCGGAAAGGCGGGAGTTACGAGCAGTACTTC
CDR3: CASRKGGSYEQYF
D: TRBD2
V: TRBV28
size: NA
J: TRBJ2-7

DNA: TGTGCCAGCAGTTCGGACTACTACGAGCAGTACTTC
CDR3: CASSSDYYEQYF
D: NA
V: TRBV11-2
size: NA
J: TRBJ2-7

DNA: TGTGCCAGCAGCCTGGACAGCTCTGGGACCAGCGTCCTGACTTTC
CDR3: CASSLDSSGTSVLTF
D: NA
V: TRBV11-2
size: NA
J: TRBJ2-6

DNA: TGTGCCAGCGGCACCCCTGACACTGCCGCTTTCTTT
CDR3: CASGTPDTAAFF
D: NA
V: TRBV11-1
size: NA
J: TRBJ1-1

DNA: TGTGCCATCAGTGAGTCGGATACCGGGACGGGAAAAGAGACCCAGTACTTC
CDR3: CAISESDTGTGKETQYF
D: NA
V: TRBV10-3
size: many
J: TRBJ2-5

DNA: TGTGCCAGCAGTTTTGGGGGGACAGGGGGTATTGGCTACACCTTC
CDR3: CASSFGGTGGIGYTF
D: TRBD1
V: TRBV12-3/TRBV12-4
size: NA
J: TRBJ1-2

DNA: TGTGCCAGCAGCATCAGGAGGGGACTAGCGGACTCCTACAATGAGCAGTTCTTC
CDR3: CASSIRRGLADSYNEQFF
D: TRBD2
V: TRBV11-2
size: NA
J: TRBJ2-1

DNA: TGCAGCCCAGGGGGACCTCTTAACTACGAGCAGTACTTC
CDR3: CSPGGPLNYEQYF
D: TRBD1
V: TRBV20-1
size: NA
J: TRBJ2-7

DNA: TGTGCCAGCAGAGGGGACAGGGGACTGGGCCAGTACTTC
CDR3: CASRGDRGLGQYF
D: TRBD1
V: TRBV7-9
size: NA
J: TRBJ2-5

DNA: TGTGCCAGCAGCTTAGTGGGGGTGGAGACCCAGTACTTC
CDR3: CASSLVGVETQYF
D: NA
V: TRBV7-2
size: NA
J: TRBJ2-5

DNA: TGTGCCATCCAGGGCAGGGGGCGCTTTGGGGCCAACGTCCTGACTTTC
CDR3: CAIQGRGRFGANVLTF
D: TRBD1
V: TRBV10-3
size: many
J: TRBJ2-6

DNA: TGTGCCAGCAGTTACGTACACAGGGGGCGCGATGAAAAACTGTTTTTT
CDR3: CASSYVHRGRDEKLFF
D: TRBD1
V: TRBV6-5
size: many
J: TRBJ1-4

DNA: TGCGCCAGCAGCCAAGGACCGGGGGACTATGGCTACACCTTC
CDR3: CASSQGPGDYGYTF
D: NA
V: TRBV4-3
size: many
J: TRBJ1-2

DNA: TGTGCCAATACTCTCGACAGGGGGCCCAATGAGCAGCTCTTC
CDR3: CANTLDRGPNEQLF
D: TRBD1
V: TRBV5-4
size: NA
J: TRBJ2-1

DNA: TGCGCCAGCAGTGAGTTTCGGAGCTCCTACAATGAGCAGTTCTTC
CDR3: CASSEFRSSYNEQFF
D: NA
V: TRBV10-2
size: NA
J: TRBJ2-1

DNA: TGCGCCAGCAGCCCTGTCCCCGGGACTAGTAATGAGCAGTTCTTC
CDR3: CASSPVPGTSNEQFF
D: TRBD2
V: TRBV5-1
size: NA
J: TRBJ2-1

DNA: TGCAGCGTTGAGGGGACAGGGGGGGAGATCGCCGGGGAGCTGTTTTTT
CDR3: CSVEGTGGEIAGELFF
D: TRBD1
V: TRBV29-1
size: many
J: TRBJ2-2

DNA: TGTGCCTGGAGAGTGGACAGGACTGAAGCTTTCTTT
CDR3: CAWRVDRTEAFF
D: TRBD1
V: TRBV30
size: NA
J: TRBJ1-1

DNA: TGTGCTGGCAGCGGAGGGTTGGGTGAGGGCACTGAAGCTTTCTTT
CDR3: CAGSGGLGEGTEAFF
D: NA
V: TRBV11-2
size: NA
J: TRBJ1-1

DNA: TGTGCCAGCAGCTTAGTCCTTGGGACAGACAACACCGGGGAGCTGTTTTTT
CDR3: CASSLVLGTDNTGELFF
D: TRBD1
V: TRBV11-2
size: many
J: TRBJ2-2

DNA: TGTGCCTGGGGGGGGCAGGGGCACTATGGCTACAACTTC
CDR3: CAWGGQGHYGYNF
D: NA
V: TRBV30
size: NA
J: TRBJ1-2

DNA: TGCGCCAGCAGCCTCTGGACAGGCTCCTACGAGCAGTACTTC
CDR3: CASSLWTGSYEQYF
D: TRBD1
V: TRBV5-1
size: NA
J: TRBJ2-7

DNA: TGTGCCAGCAGTTACCCTCAGGTTTTATCTGGGGCCAACGTCCTGACTTTC
CDR3: CASSYPQVLSGANVLTF
D: NA
V: TRBV6-5
size: NA
J: TRBJ2-6

DNA: TGTGCCAGCAGTTTGGGGGGCAAGAGCACCGGGGAGCTGTTTTTT
CDR3: CASSLGGKSTGELFF
D: NA
V: TRBV2
size: NA
J: TRBJ2-2

DNA: TGCGCCAGCAGCCAAGAGGGACAGGCCCATCAGCCCCAGCATTTT
CDR3: CASSQEGQAHQPQHF
D: TRBD1
V: TRBV5-1
size: NA
J: TRBJ1-5

DNA: TGTGCCAGCAGTGAATACGGCAGTCAAGAGATCCAGTACTTC
CDR3: CASSEYGSQEIQYF
D: NA
V: TRBV6-1
size: NA
J: TRBJ2-5

DNA: TGCGCCAGCAGCTCGGGACTAGCGGGGCGAAATGAGCAGTTCTTC
CDR3: CASSSGLAGRNEQFF
D: TRBD2
V: TRBV5-1
size: NA
J: TRBJ2-1

DNA: TGTGCCAGCAGCTTCGGATTATCCGAGCAGTACTTC
CDR3: CASSFGLSEQYF
D: NA
V: TRBV7-9
size: NA
J: TRBJ2-7

DNA: TGCGCCAGCAGCCAAGATAGCCGGGGAGGGTGGAATGAGCAGTTCTTC
CDR3: CASSQDSRGGWNEQFF
D: TRBD2
V: TRBV4-3
size: many
J: TRBJ2-1

DNA: TGTAGTGCCCCGTATAGTGGGAGCAATGAGCAGTTCTTC
CDR3: CSAPYSGSNEQFF
D: NA
V: TRBV20-1
size: once
J: TRBJ2-1

DNA: TGCAGCGTTGTGACTGGCGGGAAGTACGAACAGTACTTC
CDR3: CSVVTGGKYEQYF
D: NA
V: TRBV29-1
size: NA
J: TRBJ2-7

DNA: TGTGCCGGCAGATTCAGCGAGGTAGCTTTCTTT
CDR3: CAGRFSEVAFF
D: NA
V: TRBV28
size: once
J: TRBJ1-1

DNA: TGTGCCAGCAGAACGGGACAGGGGGTCGACTATGGACACACCTTC
CDR3: CASRTGQGVDYGHTF
D: TRBD1
V: TRBV11-3
size: NA
J: TRBJ1-2

DNA: TGTGCCAGCGGTTACGAGGCAGTCGACTCTGGAAACGCCATATATTTT
CDR3: CASGYEAVDSGNAIYF
D: NA
V: TRBV6-2/TRBV6-3
size: NA
J: TRBJ1-3

DNA: TGTGCCAGCAGTTTGAACAGGGGGCCCACAGATACGCAGTATTTT
CDR3: CASSLNRGPTDTQYF
D: TRBD1
V: TRBV12-3/TRBV12-4
size: many
J: TRBJ2-3

DNA: TGCGCCAGCAGCTTGGAGTCTTTGACTGAAGCTTTCTTT
CDR3: CASSLESLTEAFF
D: NA
V: TRBV5-1
size: NA
J: TRBJ1-1

DNA: TGTGCAAGCAGCTTAGGGGCCACACACCATGAACAGTTCTTC
CDR3: CASSLGATHHEQFF
D: NA
V: TRBV11-2
size: NA
J: TRBJ2-1

DNA: TGTGCCAGCAGCCCACAGGGCTACAATGAGCAGTTCTTC
CDR3: CASSPQGYNEQFF
D: NA
V: TRBV6-6
size: NA
J: TRBJ2-1

DNA: TGCGCCAGCAGCCAAGGACCGACAGGTATCAACGCTGAAGCTTTCTTT
CDR3: CASSQGPTGINAEAFF
D: NA
V: TRBV4-1
size: NA
J: TRBJ1-1

DNA: TGTGCCAGCAGTTCCGGACGGTTTTACGCGCGCGAGCAGTACTTC
CDR3: CASSSGRFYAREQYF
D: NA
V: TRBV11-2
size: few
J: TRBJ2-7

DNA: TGTGTCAGAAGGGCTGACAGGACCTCTGGAAACACCATATATTTT
CDR3: CVRRADRTSGNTIYF
D: NA
V: TRBV12-3/TRBV12-4
size: NA
J: TRBJ1-3

DNA: TGCGCCAGCAGCCACGGACAAGGCCAAGAGACCCAGTACTTC
CDR3: CASSHGQGQETQYF
D: NA
V: TRBV4-1
size: few
J: TRBJ2-5

DNA: TGCAGCGCTGCGATTGGGGTTGGGGAGACCCGGTACTTC
CDR3: CSAAIGVGETRYF
D: NA
V: TRBV29-1
size: NA
J: TRBJ2-5

DNA: TGTGCCAGCAATACCGACAGGGACTATTGCTACACCTTC
CDR3: CASNTDRDYCYTF
D: TRBD1
V: TRBV12-3/TRBV12-4
size: once
J: TRBJ1-2

DNA: TGTGCCATCAGCCTCGGGGGGATAGGTGAAGCTTTCTTT
CDR3: CAISLGGIGEAFF
D: NA
V: TRBV6-5
size: NA
J: TRBJ1-1

DNA: TGCAGCGCCGAACGAGGACTAGCGGGAGCCGTAGGGGGGACCAAGTACTTC
CDR3: CSAERGLAGAVGGTKYF
D: TRBD2
V: TRBV29-1
size: NA
J: TRBJ2-5

DNA: TGCGCCAGCAGCGGTGAGTTGGGGGCTGAAGCTCTCTTT
CDR3: CASSGELGAEALF
D: NA
V: TRBV5-1
size: NA
J: TRBJ1-1

DNA: TGCAGCGTACAGGGACTAGCTACGGCCTACGAGCAGTACTTC
CDR3: CSVQGLATAYEQYF
D: TRBD2
V: TRBV29-1
size: NA
J: TRBJ2-7

DNA: TGTGCCAGCAGCTTGGTCCACAATAATGAGCAGTTCTTC
CDR3: CASSLVHNNEQFF
D: NA
V: TRBV5-6
size: NA
J: TRBJ2-1

DNA: TGTGCCAGCAGTTACGACGGCACAGATACGCAGCATTTT
CDR3: CASSYDGTDTQHF
D: NA
V: TRBV12-3/TRBV12-4
size: NA
J: TRBJ1-5

DNA: TGTGCCAGCAGCTTCCTACAGAATCAGCCCCAGCATTTT
CDR3: CASSFLQNQPQHF
D: NA
V: TRBV11-1
size: NA
J: TRBJ1-5